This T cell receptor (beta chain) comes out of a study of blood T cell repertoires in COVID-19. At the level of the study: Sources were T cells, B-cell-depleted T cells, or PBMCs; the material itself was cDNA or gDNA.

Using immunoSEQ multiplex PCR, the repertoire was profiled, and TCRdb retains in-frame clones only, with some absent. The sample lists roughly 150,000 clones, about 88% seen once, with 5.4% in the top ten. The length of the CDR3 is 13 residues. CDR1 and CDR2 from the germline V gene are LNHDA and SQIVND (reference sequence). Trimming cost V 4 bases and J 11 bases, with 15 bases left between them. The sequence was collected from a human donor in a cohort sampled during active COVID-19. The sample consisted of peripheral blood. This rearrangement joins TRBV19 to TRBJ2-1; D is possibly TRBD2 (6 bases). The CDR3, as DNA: TGTGCCAGTAGTACGGGAGTATTTATTCAGCAGTTCTTC. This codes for CASSTGVFIQQFF.